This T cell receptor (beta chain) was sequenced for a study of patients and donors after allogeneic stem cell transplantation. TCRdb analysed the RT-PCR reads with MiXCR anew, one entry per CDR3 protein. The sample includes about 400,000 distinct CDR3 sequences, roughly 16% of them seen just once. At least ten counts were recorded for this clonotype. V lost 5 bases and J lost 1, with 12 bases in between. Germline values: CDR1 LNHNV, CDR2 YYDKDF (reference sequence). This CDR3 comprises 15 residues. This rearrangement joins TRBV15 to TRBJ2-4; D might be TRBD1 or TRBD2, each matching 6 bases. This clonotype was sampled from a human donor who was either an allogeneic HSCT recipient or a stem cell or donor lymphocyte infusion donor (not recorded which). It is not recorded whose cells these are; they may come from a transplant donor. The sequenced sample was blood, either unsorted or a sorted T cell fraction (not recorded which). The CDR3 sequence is CATSGGGRAKNIQYF. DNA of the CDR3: TGTGCCACCAGCGGAGGGGGACGGGCCAAAAACATTCAGTACTTC.